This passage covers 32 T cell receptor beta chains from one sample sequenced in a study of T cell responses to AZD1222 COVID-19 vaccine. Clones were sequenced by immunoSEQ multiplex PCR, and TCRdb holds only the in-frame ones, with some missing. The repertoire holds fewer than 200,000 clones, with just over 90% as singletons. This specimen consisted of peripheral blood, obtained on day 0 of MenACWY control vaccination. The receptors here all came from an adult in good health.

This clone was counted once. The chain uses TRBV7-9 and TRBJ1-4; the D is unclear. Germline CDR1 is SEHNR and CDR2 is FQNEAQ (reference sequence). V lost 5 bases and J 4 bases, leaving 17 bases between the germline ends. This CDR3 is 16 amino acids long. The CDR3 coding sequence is TGTGCCAGCAGCCTCGATTTATCGGGCGGTAATGAAAAACTGTTTTTT. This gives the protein CASSLDLSGGNEKLFF.

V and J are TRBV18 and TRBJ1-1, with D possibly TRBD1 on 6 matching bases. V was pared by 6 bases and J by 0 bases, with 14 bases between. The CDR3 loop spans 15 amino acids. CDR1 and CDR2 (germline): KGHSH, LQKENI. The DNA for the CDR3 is TGTGCCAGCTCTCGAGGGACAAATTTGAACACTGAAGCTTTCTTT. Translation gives CASSRGTNLNTEAFF.

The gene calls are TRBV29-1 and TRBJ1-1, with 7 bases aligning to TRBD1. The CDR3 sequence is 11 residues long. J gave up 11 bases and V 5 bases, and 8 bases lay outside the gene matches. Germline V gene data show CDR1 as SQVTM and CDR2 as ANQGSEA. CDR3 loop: CSVYSPRGAFF. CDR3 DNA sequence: TGCAGCGTTTATAGCCCCAGGGGGGCTTTCTTT.

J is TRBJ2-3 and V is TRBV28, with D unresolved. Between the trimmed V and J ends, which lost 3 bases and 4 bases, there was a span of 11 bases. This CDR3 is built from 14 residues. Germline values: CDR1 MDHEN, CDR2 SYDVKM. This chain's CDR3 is CASSLGKVSDTQYF. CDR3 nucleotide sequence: TGTGCCAGCAGTTTGGGGAAGGTCTCAGATACGCAGTATTTT.

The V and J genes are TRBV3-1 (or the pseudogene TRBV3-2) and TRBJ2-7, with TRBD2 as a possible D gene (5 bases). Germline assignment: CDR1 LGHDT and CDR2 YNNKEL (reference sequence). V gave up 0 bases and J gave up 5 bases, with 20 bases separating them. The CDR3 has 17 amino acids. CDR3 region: CASSQDTHTRQRHEQYF. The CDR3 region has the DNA TGTGCCAGCAGCCAAGATACGCACACTAGGCAAAGACACGAGCAGTACTTC.

As DNA, the CDR3 is TGCGCCAGCAGCTTGGACGGGACTAGCGGCTACGAGCAGTACTTC. It codes for CASSLDGTSGYEQYF. The chain combines TRBV5-1 with TRBJ2-7; TRBD2 agrees at 11 bases. V lost 0 bases to trimming and J lost 3 bases; unmatched junction nucleotides: 2. Germline V gene data show CDR1 as SGHRS and CDR2 as YFSETQ. This CDR3 contains 15 residues.

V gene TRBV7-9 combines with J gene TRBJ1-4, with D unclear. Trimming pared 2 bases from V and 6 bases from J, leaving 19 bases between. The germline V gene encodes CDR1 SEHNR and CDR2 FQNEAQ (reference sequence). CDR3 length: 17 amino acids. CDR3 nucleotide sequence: TGTGCCAGCAGCTTACTTCCCTGGAGGGTAAGATATGAAAAACTGTTTTTT. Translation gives CASSLLPWRVRYEKLFF.

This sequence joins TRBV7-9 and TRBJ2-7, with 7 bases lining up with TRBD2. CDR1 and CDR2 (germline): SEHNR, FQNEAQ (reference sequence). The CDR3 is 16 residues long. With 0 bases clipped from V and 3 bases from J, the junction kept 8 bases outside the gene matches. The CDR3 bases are TGTGCCAGCAGCTTAGCGACCCTAGCGGAAAACTACGAGCAGTACTTC. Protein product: CASSLATLAENYEQYF. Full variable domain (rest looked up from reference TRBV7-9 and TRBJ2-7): DTGVSQNPRHKITKRGQNVTFRCDPISEHNRLYWYRQTLGQGPEFLTYFQNEAQLEKSRLLSDRFSAERPKGSFSTLEIQRTEQGDSAMYLCASSLATLAENYEQYFGPGTRLTVT.

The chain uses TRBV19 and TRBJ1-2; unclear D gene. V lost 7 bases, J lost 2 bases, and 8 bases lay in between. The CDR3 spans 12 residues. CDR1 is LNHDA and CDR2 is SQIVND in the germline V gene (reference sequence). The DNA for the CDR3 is TGTGCCAGTACCCGAGACAACTATGGCTACACCTTC. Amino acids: CASTRDNYGYTF.

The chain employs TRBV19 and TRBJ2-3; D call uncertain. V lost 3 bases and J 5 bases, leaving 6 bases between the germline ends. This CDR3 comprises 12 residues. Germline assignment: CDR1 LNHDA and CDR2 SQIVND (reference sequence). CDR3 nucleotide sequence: TGTGCCAGTAGTATTGGCATAGATACGCAGTATTTT. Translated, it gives CASSIGIDTQYF.

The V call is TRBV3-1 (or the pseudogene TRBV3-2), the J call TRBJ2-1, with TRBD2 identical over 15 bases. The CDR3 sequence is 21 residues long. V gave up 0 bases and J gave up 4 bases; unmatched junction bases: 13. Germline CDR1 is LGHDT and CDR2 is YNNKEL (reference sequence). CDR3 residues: CASSQELGTSGRRGAYNEQFF. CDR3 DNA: TGTGCCAGCAGCCAAGAGTTGGGGACTAGCGGGAGGAGGGGGGCTTACAATGAGCAGTTCTTC.

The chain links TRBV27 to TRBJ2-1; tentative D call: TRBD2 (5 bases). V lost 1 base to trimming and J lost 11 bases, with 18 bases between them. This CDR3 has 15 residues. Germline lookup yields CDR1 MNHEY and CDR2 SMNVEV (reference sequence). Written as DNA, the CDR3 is TGTGCCAGCAGTTTATTCTCCGCCTTGACTACTAAGCAGTTCTTC. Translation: CASSLFSALTTKQFF.

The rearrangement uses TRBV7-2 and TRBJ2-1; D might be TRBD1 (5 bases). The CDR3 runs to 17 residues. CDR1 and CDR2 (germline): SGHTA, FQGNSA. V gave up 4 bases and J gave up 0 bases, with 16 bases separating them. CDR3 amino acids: CASSWVDRLFSYNEQFF. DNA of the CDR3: TGTGCCAGCAGCTGGGTAGACAGACTCTTCTCCTACAATGAGCAGTTCTTC.

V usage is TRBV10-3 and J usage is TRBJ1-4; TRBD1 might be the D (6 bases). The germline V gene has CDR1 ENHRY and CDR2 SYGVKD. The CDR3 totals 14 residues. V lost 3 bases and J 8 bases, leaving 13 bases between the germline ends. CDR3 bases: TGTGCCATCAGTGAAGGCAGGGGTGACGAAAAACTGTTTTTT. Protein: CAISEGRGDEKLFF.

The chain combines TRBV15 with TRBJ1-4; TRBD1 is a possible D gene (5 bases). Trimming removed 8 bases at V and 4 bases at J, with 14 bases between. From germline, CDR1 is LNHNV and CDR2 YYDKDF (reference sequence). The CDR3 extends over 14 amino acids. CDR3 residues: CATGGRSFNEKLFF. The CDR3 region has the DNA TGTGCCACCGGGGGTCGGTCATTTAATGAAAAACTGTTTTTT. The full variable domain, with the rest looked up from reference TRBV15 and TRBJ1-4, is DAMVIQNPRYQVTQFGKPVTLSCSQTLNHNVMYWYQQKSSQAPKLLFHYYDKDFNNEADTPDNFQSRRPNTSFCFLDIRSPGLGDTAMYLCATGGRSFNEKLFFGSGTQLSVL.

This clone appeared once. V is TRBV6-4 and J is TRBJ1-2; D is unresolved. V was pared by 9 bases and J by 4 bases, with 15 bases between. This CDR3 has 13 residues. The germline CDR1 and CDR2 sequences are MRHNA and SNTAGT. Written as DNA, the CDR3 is TGTGCCAGATCGCACGGCTCGAGCTATGGCTACACCTTC. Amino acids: CARSHGSSYGYTF.

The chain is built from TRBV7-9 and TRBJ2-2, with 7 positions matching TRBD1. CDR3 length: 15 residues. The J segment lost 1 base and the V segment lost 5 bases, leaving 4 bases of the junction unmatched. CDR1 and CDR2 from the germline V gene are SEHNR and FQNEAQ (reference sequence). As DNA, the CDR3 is TGTGCCAGCAGCAGGGACAGCGGGAACACCGGGGAGCTGTTTTTT. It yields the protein CASSRDSGNTGELFF.

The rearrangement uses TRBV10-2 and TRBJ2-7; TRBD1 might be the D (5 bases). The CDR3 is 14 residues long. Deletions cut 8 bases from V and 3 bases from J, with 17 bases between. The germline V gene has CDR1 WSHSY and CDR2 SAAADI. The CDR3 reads CASLPTLGDYEQYF. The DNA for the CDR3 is TGCGCCAGCCTACCTACCTTAGGGGACTACGAGCAGTACTTC.

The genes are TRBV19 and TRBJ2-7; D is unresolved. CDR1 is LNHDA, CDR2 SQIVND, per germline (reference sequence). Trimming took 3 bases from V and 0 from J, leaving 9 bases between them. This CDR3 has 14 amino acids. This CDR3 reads CASSMGPASYEQYF. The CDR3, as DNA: TGTGCCAGTAGTATGGGCCCGGCCTCCTACGAGCAGTACTTC.

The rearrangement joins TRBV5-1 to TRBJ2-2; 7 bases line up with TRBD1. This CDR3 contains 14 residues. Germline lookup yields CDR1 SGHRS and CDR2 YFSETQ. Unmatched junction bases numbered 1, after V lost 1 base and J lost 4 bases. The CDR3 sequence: CASSLWDSTGELFF. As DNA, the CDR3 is TGCGCCAGCAGCTTGTGGGACAGCACCGGGGAGCTGTTTTTT.

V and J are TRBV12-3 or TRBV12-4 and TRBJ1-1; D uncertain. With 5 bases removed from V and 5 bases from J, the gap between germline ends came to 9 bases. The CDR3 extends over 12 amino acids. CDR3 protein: CASSPRGTEAFF. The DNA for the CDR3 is TGTGCCAGCAGTCCCCGGGGTACTGAAGCTTTCTTT.

This CDR3 reads CASSATSGEKLFF. CDR3 coding DNA: TGTGCCAGCAGCGCTACCTCGGGAGAAAAACTGTTTTTT. V and J are TRBV6-4 and TRBJ1-4; D unclear. The CDR3 extends over 13 amino acids. The germline CDR1 and CDR2 sequences are MRHNA and SNTAGT. Deletions cut 6 bases from V and 8 bases from J, with 13 bases between.

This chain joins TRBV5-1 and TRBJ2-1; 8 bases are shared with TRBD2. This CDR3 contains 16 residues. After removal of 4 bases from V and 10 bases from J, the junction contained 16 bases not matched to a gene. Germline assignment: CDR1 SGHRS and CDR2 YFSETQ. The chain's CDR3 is CASSTQIPGTRNEQFF. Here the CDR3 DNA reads TGCGCCAGCAGCACGCAAATACCCGGGACTAGGAACGAGCAGTTCTTC.

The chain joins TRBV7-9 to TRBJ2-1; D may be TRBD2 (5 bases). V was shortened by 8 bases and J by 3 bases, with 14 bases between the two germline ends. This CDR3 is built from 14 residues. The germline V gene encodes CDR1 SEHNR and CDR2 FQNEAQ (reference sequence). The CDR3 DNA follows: TGTGCCAGCGCCGGAGGCGCGAGCTACAATGAGCAGTTCTTC. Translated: CASAGGASYNEQFF.

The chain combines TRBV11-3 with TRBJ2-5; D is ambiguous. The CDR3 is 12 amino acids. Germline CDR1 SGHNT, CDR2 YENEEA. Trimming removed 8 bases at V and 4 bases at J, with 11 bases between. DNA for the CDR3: TGTGCCAGCCGGCTCGCGGCAGAGACCCAGTACTTC. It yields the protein CASRLAAETQYF.

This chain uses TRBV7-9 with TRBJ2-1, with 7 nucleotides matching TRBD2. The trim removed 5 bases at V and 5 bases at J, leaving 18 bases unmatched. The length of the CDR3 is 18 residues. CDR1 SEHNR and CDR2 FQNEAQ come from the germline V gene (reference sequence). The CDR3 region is CASSDRNGERGPNNEQFF. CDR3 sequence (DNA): TGTGCCAGCAGCGATCGGAATGGGGAGCGGGGACCTAACAATGAGCAGTTCTTC. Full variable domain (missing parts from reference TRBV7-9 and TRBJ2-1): DTGVSQNPRHKITKRGQNVTFRCDPISEHNRLYWYRQTLGQGPEFLTYFQNEAQLEKSRLLSDRFSAERPKGSFSTLEIQRTEQGDSAMYLCASSDRNGERGPNNEQFFGPGTRLTVL.

The CDR3 DNA sequence: TGTGCCAGCAGCAATACCCCAGCGGGCACGGAAGCTTTCTTT. Encoded protein: CASSNTPAGTEAFF. This chain joins TRBV7-9 and TRBJ1-1; no clear D gene. V was clipped by 5 bases and J by 8 bases, with 18 bases between them. Germline V lookup: CDR1 SEHNR, CDR2 FQNEAQ (reference sequence). There are 14 residues in the CDR3.

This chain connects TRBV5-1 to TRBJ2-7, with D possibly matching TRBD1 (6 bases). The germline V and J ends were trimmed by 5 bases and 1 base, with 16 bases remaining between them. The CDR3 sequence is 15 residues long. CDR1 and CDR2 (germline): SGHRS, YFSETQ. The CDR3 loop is CASRQDSMISYEQYF. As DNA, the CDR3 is TGCGCCAGCAGACAGGACAGTATGATTTCCTACGAGCAGTACTTC.

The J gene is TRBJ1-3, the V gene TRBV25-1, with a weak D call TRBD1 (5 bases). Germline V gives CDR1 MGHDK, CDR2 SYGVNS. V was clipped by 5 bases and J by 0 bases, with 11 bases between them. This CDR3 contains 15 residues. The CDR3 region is CASSLRGTSGNTIYF. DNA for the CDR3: TGTGCCAGCAGTCTACGTGGGACCTCTGGAAACACCATATATTTT.

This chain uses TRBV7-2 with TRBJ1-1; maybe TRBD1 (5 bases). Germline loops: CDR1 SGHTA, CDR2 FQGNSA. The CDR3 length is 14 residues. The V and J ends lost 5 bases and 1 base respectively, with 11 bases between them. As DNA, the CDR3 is TGTGCCAGCAGCCAGGGATCCCGGAACACTGAAGCTTTCTTT. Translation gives CASSQGSRNTEAFF.

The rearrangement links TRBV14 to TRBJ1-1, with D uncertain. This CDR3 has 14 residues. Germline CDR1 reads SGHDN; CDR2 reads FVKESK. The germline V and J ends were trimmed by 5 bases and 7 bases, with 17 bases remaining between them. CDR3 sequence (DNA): TGTGCCAGCAGCTTGGTGGCCGGGTTTAATGAAGCTTTCTTT. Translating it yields CASSLVAGFNEAFF.

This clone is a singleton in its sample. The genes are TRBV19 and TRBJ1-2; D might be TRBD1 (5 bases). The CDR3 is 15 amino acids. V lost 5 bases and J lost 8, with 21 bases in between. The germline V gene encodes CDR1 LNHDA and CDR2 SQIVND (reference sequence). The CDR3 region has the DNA TGTGCCAGTAGTTTCACGGGACCATTGGCCTTAGGCTACACCTTC. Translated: CASSFTGPLALGYTF.